Shown below are 5 T cell receptor beta chains from a single sample sequenced in a study of OX40 agonist ivuxolimab in advanced cancers. The repertoire was sequenced with immunoSEQ multiplex PCR; TCRdb's copy has only in-frame clones and lacks some. The sample gives about 67,000 clones, around 87% of which show up once; roughly 3.7% is in the top ten. The sample here was CD4+ or CD8+ T cells sorted from blood, taken in a trial of the OX40 agonist ivuxolimab. These receptors came from an adult with an advanced solid tumor such as melanoma, head and neck, liver or kidney cancer.

The chain joins TRBV19 to TRBJ1-1; D uncertain. The V gene lost 2 bases and the J gene lost 4 bases, with 8 bases spanning the gap. Per the germline V gene, CDR1 is LNHDA and CDR2 is SQIVND (reference sequence). The CDR3 sequence is 13 residues long. CDR3 sequence: CASSIRTITEAFF. The CDR3 DNA reads TGTGCCAGTAGTATAAGAACCATCACTGAAGCTTTCTTT.

The chain recombines TRBV4-1 with TRBJ2-2; 9 bases line up with TRBD2. V trimming: 4 bases; J trimming: 7 bases; junction bases outside the gene matches: 10. This CDR3 is built from 16 residues. CDR1 and CDR2 (germline): MGHRA, YSYEKL. CDR3 region: CASSPYSSGTGGELFF. DNA of the CDR3: TGCGCCAGCAGCCCGTACTCTAGCGGGACCGGCGGGGAGCTGTTTTTT.

The chain combines TRBV15 with TRBJ2-5; D may be TRBD1 or TRBD2 (5 bases each). The CDR3 covers 15 residues. The germline gives CDR1 LNHNV, CDR2 YYDKDF (reference sequence). The germline V and J ends were trimmed by 0 bases and 5 bases, with 13 bases remaining between them. CDR3 sequence: CATSRDPGDAETQYF. The DNA for the CDR3 is TGTGCCACCAGCAGAGATCCCGGGGACGCTGAGACCCAGTACTTC.

The chain links TRBV5-1 to TRBJ2-2; D is unclear. The CDR3 loop spans 15 amino acids. Looked up from germline, CDR1 is SGHRS and CDR2 is YFSETQ. The V end lost 4 bases, the J end lost 1 base, and 11 bases lay between the germline ends. CDR3 in DNA: TGCGCCAGCAGCCCAGGACCGATGAACACCGGGGAGCTGTTTTTT. It is translated as CASSPGPMNTGELFF.

This sequence joins TRBV29-1 and TRBJ1-1, with 9 bases lining up with TRBD1. V trimming: 5 bases; J trimming: 5 bases; junction bases outside the gene matches: 12. Germline CDR1 SQVTM, CDR2 ANQGSEA. CDR3 length: 15 amino acids. The CDR3: CSVIPGTGQMTEAFF. In nucleotides, the CDR3 is TGCAGCGTTATCCCCGGGACAGGGCAAATGACTGAAGCTTTCTTT.